This T cell receptor beta chain is from a study of cytomegalovirus exposure and HLA in healthy donors. Findings and caveats of the study: Data from an earlier analysis indicated that most TCR beta V segments were productive either about 90% or about 30% of the time. Versus the approximately 670-donor mean, an Asian-associated ancestry cluster reportedly showed fewer N-insertions in a later analysis. As a later analysis revealed, most CMV-associated TCR beta chains appeared HLA-restricted.

In regard to this clone: Antigen unknown.

The ends were cut back, 1 base at V and 0 bases at J, with 10 bases in the middle. Germline V gene data show CDR1 as GTSNPN and CDR2 as SVGIG (reference sequence). CDR3 size: 15 residues. The primer mix had 60 Vbeta and 13 Jbeta primers. Using immunoSEQ multiplex PCR, the repertoire was profiled, and TCRdb retains in-frame clones only, with some absent. The sample has 95,000 to 100,000 clones, 85% to 90% seen once. The sequenced material came from PBMCs. This receptor was obtained from a man between 25 and 39 years old in good health and CMV-seronegative. The chain carries TRBV30 and TRBJ1-3; D may be TRBD1 (6 bases). The CDR3 DNA reads TGTGCCTGGAGTGCGCGGGGGCCCTCTGGAAACACCATATATTTT. Translation: CAWSARGPSGNTIYF. Filled out from reference TRBV30 and TRBJ1-3, the complete variable domain reads SQTIHQWPATLVQPVGSPLSLECTVEGTSNPNLYWYRQAAGRGLQLLFYSVGIGQISSEVPQNLSASRPQDRQFILSSKKLLLSDSGFYLCAWSARGPSGNTIYFGEGSWLTVV.